A selection of T cell receptor beta chains follows, all from one sample in a study of memory CD4+ T cells and cytomegalovirus serostatus. This table comes from immunoSEQ multiplex PCR, and its TCRdb copy is limited to in-frame clones, with some not included. Of tens of thousands of clones in the sample, around three quarters were seen once. Sequenced material: memory CD4+ T cells from blood. The receptors stem from an adult in good health and CMV-seropositive. The CDR3 runs from the conserved cysteine through the conserved F or W. D genes are given only for firm matches. Only part of the rows carry a size: once, few, many, or a class if the clone is expanded.

J gene	D gene	V gene	clone size	CDR3 protein	CDR3 DNA
TRBJ2-1	NA	TRBV5-1	NA	CASSLGLNNEQFF	TGCGCCAGCAGCTTGGGACTGAACAATGAGCAGTTCTTC
TRBJ2-5	NA	TRBV2	NA	CASTLGETQYF	TGTGCCAGCACTCTCGGGGAGACCCAGTACTTC
TRBJ2-1	TRBD2	TRBV25-1	NA	CASSERASGRGGNEQFF	TGTGCCAGCAGTGAAAGGGCTAGCGGGAGGGGTGGAAATGAGCAGTTCTTC
TRBJ2-5	NA	TRBV30	NA	CAWSVALGRREETQYF	TGTGCCTGGAGTGTAGCCCTCGGACGACGGGAAGAGACCCAGTACTTC
TRBJ2-5	TRBD2	TRBV6-5	NA	CASSLLGAGGRETQYF	TGTGCCAGCAGTTTGCTAGGTGCGGGAGGCAGAGAGACCCAGTACTTC
TRBJ2-1	NA	TRBV7-2	NA	CASSPQVGQFF	TGTGCCAGCAGCCCTCAGGTGGGGCAGTTCTTC
TRBJ1-2	NA	TRBV2	NA	CASGSSNYGYTF	TGTGCCAGCGGGAGCTCTAACTATGGCTACACCTTC
TRBJ1-2	NA	TRBV9	NA	CASSPGQSFGYGYTF	TGTGCCAGCAGCCCTGGACAGTCCTTTGGGTATGGCTACACCTTC
TRBJ2-3	NA	TRBV30	NA	CAWSVGGYTQYF	TGTGCCTGGAGTGTAGGCGGGTATACGCAGTATTTT
TRBJ2-4	TRBD2	TRBV2	NA	CATWGGPENIQYF	TGTGCTACCTGGGGGGGACCCGAAAACATTCAGTACTTC
TRBJ1-2	NA	TRBV19	NA	CASSIFGDYGYTF	TGTGCCAGTAGTATATTCGGGGATTATGGCTACACCTTC
TRBJ1-1	NA	TRBV29-1	once	CSVSFEEQPAFF	TGCAGCGTTTCATTCGAGGAGCAACCTGCTTTCTTT
TRBJ1-2	NA	TRBV28	NA	CASTPGRIMGYTF	TGTGCCAGCACGCCGGGACGGATTATGGGCTACACCTTC
TRBJ1-2	NA	TRBV2	NA	CASSESNFQVVGYTF	TGTGCCAGCAGTGAAAGTAATTTCCAGGTAGTAGGCTACACCTTC
TRBJ1-5	TRBD1	TRBV28	NA	CASSFPGGVQPQHF	TGTGCCAGCAGTTTCCCAGGGGGGGTTCAGCCCCAGCATTTT
TRBJ1-4	TRBD1	TRBV7-2	NA	CASSLQGVSSEKLFF	TGTGCCAGCAGCTTACAGGGGGTTTCGAGTGAAAAACTGTTTTTT
TRBJ2-1	TRBD2	TRBV28	NA	CASSTTPGLRFF	TGTGCCAGCAGCACCACCCCGGGACTACGGTTCTTC
TRBJ1-2	NA	TRBV27	NA	CASSPDRYGYTF	TGTGCCAGCAGTCCTGACAGATATGGCTACACCTTC
TRBJ2-7	NA	TRBV12-2	few	CASRLGTSGDTFLLYEQYF	TGTGCAAGTCGCTTAGGGACTAGCGGGGATACCTTTCTACTCTACGAGCAGTACTTC
TRBJ1-2	TRBD1	TRBV7-7	NA	CASRDRNYGYTF	TGTGCCAGCAGGGACAGGAACTATGGCTACACCTTC
TRBJ2-7	NA	TRBV19	NA	CATAIRSSYEQYF	TGTGCCACCGCGATTAGGAGCTCCTACGAGCAGTACTTC
TRBJ2-3	TRBD2	TRBV7-2	once	CASSPGLAGAPDTQYF	TGTGCCAGCAGCCCCGGACTAGCGGGAGCCCCAGATACGCAGTATTTT
TRBJ1-2	TRBD1	TRBV6-5	NA	CASSAPGQGGYTF	TGTGCCAGCAGTGCTCCGGGACAGGGAGGCTACACCTTC
TRBJ2-5	NA	TRBV7-6	NA	CASSRQQETQYF	TGTGCCAGCAGCCGACAGCAAGAGACCCAGTACTTC
TRBJ2-3	NA	TRBV7-2	NA	CASSSTWTDTQYF	TGTGCCAGCAGCTCCACATGGACAGATACGCAGTATTTT
TRBJ2-7	TRBD2	TRBV4-1	NA	CASSLGTSGTLSQEQYF	TGCGCCAGCAGCCTCGGGACTAGCGGGACCCTTTCTCAAGAGCAGTACTTC
TRBJ1-1	TRBD1	TRBV5-6	once	CASSSGQAVGGAFF	TGTGCCAGCAGCTCGGGACAGGCCGTAGGGGGAGCTTTCTTT
TRBJ2-3	TRBD1	TRBV6-5	NA	CASRTDRGVPDTQYF	TGTGCCAGCAGAACGGACAGGGGCGTACCAGATACGCAGTATTTT
TRBJ2-2	NA	TRBV28	NA	CASRSGSFTGELFF	TGTGCCAGCAGGTCTGGGAGTTTCACCGGGGAGCTGTTTTTT
TRBJ1-1	NA	TRBV7-9	NA	CASSFNREKAFF	TGTGCCAGCAGCTTTAACAGGGAAAAAGCTTTCTTT
TRBJ1-1	NA	TRBV6-5	NA	CASSRTGLGTEAFF	TGTGCCAGCAGTAGAACAGGGTTGGGTACTGAAGCTTTCTTT
TRBJ1-2	NA	TRBV7-2	medium-sized	CASSLERGYTF	TGTGCCAGCAGCTTAGAACGTGGCTACACCTTC
TRBJ2-2	NA	TRBV18	NA	CASSPQTAANTGELFF	TGTGCCAGCTCACCTCAGACAGCAGCGAACACCGGGGAGCTGTTTTTT
TRBJ2-3	NA	TRBV21-1	NA	CASSNGRQRVPFTDTQYF	TGTGCCAGCAGCAATGGCAGGCAGCGGGTCCCTTTCACAGATACGCAGTATTTT
TRBJ2-1	NA	TRBV5-1	few	CASSAGDIFSSYNEQFF	TGCGCCAGCAGCGCCGGGGACATTTTTAGCTCCTACAATGAGCAGTTCTTC
TRBJ2-2	NA	TRBV30	NA	CAWSVGLHTGELFF	TGTGCCTGGAGTGTGGGCCTACACACCGGGGAGCTGTTTTTT
TRBJ1-4	NA	TRBV2	NA	CASSRRGVGEKLFF	TGTGCCAGCAGTCGCCGGGGCGTCGGTGAAAAACTGTTTTTT
TRBJ2-3	NA	TRBV4-2	NA	CASSQDLGALDLGADTQYF	TGTGCCAGCAGCCAAGATCTTGGAGCCTTAGACTTAGGCGCAGATACGCAGTATTTT
TRBJ2-5	NA	TRBV2	few	CASGLKETQYF	TGTGCCAGCGGCTTGAAGGAGACCCAGTACTTC
TRBJ2-5	TRBD2	TRBV5-1	NA	CASSFAGGETQYF	TGCGCCAGCAGCTTCGCGGGGGGAGAGACCCAGTACTTC
TRBJ2-6	NA	TRBV2	NA	CASSNRAGANVLTF	TGTGCCAGCAGTAACAGGGCCGGGGCCAACGTCCTGACTTTC
TRBJ1-5	NA	TRBV18	NA	CASSPPGRGNQPQHF	TGTGCCAGCTCACCACCGGGCAGGGGCAATCAGCCCCAGCATTTT
TRBJ2-7	NA	TRBV30	few	CAWGTWGSYEQYF	TGTGCCTGGGGGACATGGGGGTCCTACGAGCAGTACTTC
TRBJ1-3	NA	TRBV11-3	NA	CASSLGGPNTIYF	TGTGCCAGCAGCTTAGGAGGGCCAAACACCATATATTTT
TRBJ2-1	TRBD2	TRBV25-1	NA	CASTIAGGPRQFF	TGTGCCAGCACCATAGCGGGAGGGCCGCGACAGTTCTTC
TRBJ2-1	NA	TRBV29-1	NA	CSVDGSGLYNEQFF	TGCAGCGTTGATGGTAGCGGACTCTACAATGAGCAGTTCTTC
TRBJ2-2	TRBD1	TRBV10-3	NA	CASTERDRGTIGELFF	TGTGCCTCGACCGAGAGGGACAGGGGGACGATCGGGGAGCTGTTTTTT
TRBJ1-1	NA	TRBV28	NA	CASSLPQGYGTEAFF	TGTGCCAGCAGCCTTCCACAGGGCTATGGCACTGAAGCTTTCTTT
TRBJ1-1	NA	TRBV10-2	NA	CASSEPGGREGKEAFF	TGCGCCAGCAGTGAACCCGGCGGGAGGGAAGGTAAAGAAGCTTTCTTT
TRBJ2-3	NA	TRBV11-2	NA	CASSLEGEGATQYF	TGTGCCAGCAGCTTAGAGGGAGAGGGAGCTACGCAGTATTTT
TRBJ1-4	TRBD1	TRBV30	NA	CAWSENQGAVEKLFF	TGTGCCTGGAGTGAAAACCAGGGGGCGGTTGAAAAACTGTTTTTT